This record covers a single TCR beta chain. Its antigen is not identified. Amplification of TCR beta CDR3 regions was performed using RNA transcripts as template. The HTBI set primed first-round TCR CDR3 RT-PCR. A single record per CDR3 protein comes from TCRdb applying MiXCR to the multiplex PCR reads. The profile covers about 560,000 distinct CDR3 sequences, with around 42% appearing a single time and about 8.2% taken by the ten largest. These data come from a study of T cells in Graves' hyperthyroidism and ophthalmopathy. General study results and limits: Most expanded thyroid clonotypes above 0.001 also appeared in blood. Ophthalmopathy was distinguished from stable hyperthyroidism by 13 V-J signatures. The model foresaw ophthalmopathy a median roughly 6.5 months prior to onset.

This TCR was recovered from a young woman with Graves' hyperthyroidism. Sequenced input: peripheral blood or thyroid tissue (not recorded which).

CDR3 residues: CASSLVIGGWGVYGYTF. The DNA of the CDR3 is TGTGCCAGCAGCTTAGTAATAGGGGGCTGGGGCGTCTATGGCTACACCTTC. This sequence joins TRBV7-2 and TRBJ1-2; 7 bases match TRBD1. Per germline, CDR1 SGHTA and CDR2 FQGNSA. This CDR3 contains 17 residues. Losses at the gene ends were 1 base for V and 4 bases for J; bases not matched to a gene: 12.